What follows is one T cell receptor beta chain and its context. Its target is not known. Trimming took off 3 bases at V and 6 bases at J, with 9 bases between the two ends. The CDR3 covers 12 residues. Germline V gene sequence: CDR1 LNHNV, CDR2 YYDKDF (reference sequence). This specimen belongs to a study of T-cell reconstitution after alpha-beta-depleted transplantation in children. Preparing the TCRbeta library involved the use of unique molecular identifiers. TCRdb reprocessed the PCR reads with MiXCR, giving one entry per CDR3 protein. The sample records 450,000 to 550,000 distinct CDR3 sequences, roughly 11% being singletons. Study-wide points: Reportedly, only several hundred clones from non-depleted graft cells drove alpha-beta T-cell counts at about two months. Recipient T cells and thymic progenitors that survived gave rise to the high TCRbeta diversity observed at day 60 in some patients. Most T-cell counts and diversity one year after the transplant came from T cells that were newly produced.

The V gene is TRBV15, the J gene TRBJ2-7; TRBD1 is a possible D gene (6 bases). This sequence was found in a female patient aged 2-9 years who had a stem cell transplant for aplastic anemia, so the T cells may come from the graft donor. The sample consisted of PBMCs, mostly from graft donor cells, taken 180 days after TCRalphabeta/CD19-depleted stem cell transplant. The DNA for the CDR3 is TGTGCCACCAGCAGGGGGGCCAGCGAGCAGTACGTC. This encodes CATSRGASEQYV.